Sequencing of this T cell receptor beta chain was carried out in a study of T cells in Graves' hyperthyroidism and ophthalmopathy. PBMCs were sourced from more than 9 ml fresh peripheral blood. Study results and limitations: Model-based prediction identified ophthalmopathy a median 6.5 months prior to its onset. The majority of expanded thyroid clonotypes above 0.001 also appeared in blood. Ophthalmopathy stood apart from stable hyperthyroidism in a 13 V-J model.

V was trimmed by 0 bases and J by 6 bases, leaving 18 bases between them. The CDR3 is 17 residues long. Germline V gene data show CDR1 as MGHRA and CDR2 as YSYEKL. Amplification of TCR beta CDR3 regions used RNA as the template. In the first-round RT-PCR of the TCR CDR3, the HTBI primer set was used. TCRdb re-derived calls from the multiplex PCR reads in MiXCR, one entry per CDR3 protein. The sample contains about 400,000 distinct CDR3 sequences, about 14% of which appear only once. This clonotype was seen repeatedly, ten times or more. Its antigen remains unknown. The TCR was taken from a man aged 50 to 60 with Graves' ophthalmopathy. The sequencing input was blood. The chain carries TRBV4-1 and TRBJ1-5; perhaps TRBD1 as D (5 bases). The CDR3 sequence is CASSQDPGRVVSQPQHF. As DNA, the CDR3 is TGCGCCAGCAGCCAAGATCCGGGCAGGGTTGTTTCTCAGCCCCAGCATTTT.